The 24 T cell receptor beta chains given below trace back to one sample, sequenced in a study of PD-1 blockade in classical Hodgkin lymphoma. Here immunoSEQ multiplex PCR was the method, and the copy in TCRdb shows in-frame clones only, minus some. The sample includes 35,000 to 45,000 clones, about 65% of them seen just once. Every single patient, without exception, relapsed after autologous stem cell transplantation, and brentuximab vedotin exposure varied. The specimen was peripheral blood mononuclear cells (PBMCs), collected before the second cycle of nivolumab. These TCRs come from a human donor with classical Hodgkin lymphoma.

The chain links TRBV29-1 to TRBJ2-7, with 8 bases identical to TRBD1. Germline-derived CDR1 and CDR2 are SQVTM and ANQGSEA. The V and J ends lost 1 base and 4 bases, in that order; junction bases with no gene match: 3. The CDR3 runs to 13 residues. This chain's CDR3 is CSVEAGGIYEQYF. In nucleotides, the CDR3 is TGCAGCGTTGAAGCAGGGGGCATATACGAGCAGTACTTC.

V and J are TRBV13 and TRBJ2-5; no firm D call. Germline V gene lookup returns CDR1 PRHDT and CDR2 FYEKMQ (reference sequence). The CDR3 spans 14 residues. Between the trimmed V and J ends, which lost 1 base and 9 bases, there was a span of 15 bases. CDR3 in amino acids: CASSLEGSPRAQYF. Here the CDR3 DNA reads TGTGCCAGCAGCTTAGAAGGATCCCCCCGGGCCCAGTACTTC.

The chain is built from TRBV9 and TRBJ1-1; unclear D gene. Germline V gene lookup returns CDR1 SGDLS and CDR2 YYNGEE. Deletions cut 4 bases from V and 2 bases from J, with 12 bases between. The CDR3 is made up of 14 amino acids. CDR3 DNA: TGTGCCAGCAGCCCTTGGACGGATAACACTGAAGCTTTCTTT. Translating it yields CASSPWTDNTEAFF.

The V call is TRBV29-1, the J call TRBJ1-4; D is uncertain. The ends were cut back, 5 bases at V and 8 bases at J, with 6 bases in the middle. The length of the CDR3 is 10 residues. The germline V gene has CDR1 SQVTM and CDR2 ANQGSEA. The CDR3 DNA reads TGCAGCGTTCAACAGGAAAAACTGTTTTTT. This encodes CSVQQEKLFF.

This sequence joins TRBV6-1 and TRBJ1-3; the D gene is possibly TRBD1 (6 bases). V was clipped by 8 bases and J by 3 bases, with 11 bases between them. The CDR3 contains 13 residues. Germline V lookup: CDR1 MNHNS, CDR2 SASEGT. The CDR3 coding sequence is TGTGCCAGCGGGGGGCTAGGTGGAAACACCATATATTTT. Its protein product is CASGGLGGNTIYF.

The chain recombines TRBV30 with TRBJ1-2, with D possibly matching TRBD1 (5 bases). Per germline, CDR1 GTSNPN and CDR2 SVGIG (reference sequence). CDR3 length equals 15 residues. Trimming pared 3 bases from V and 4 bases from J, leaving 18 bases between. This CDR3 reads CAWRAKAGSGYGYTF. In DNA, the CDR3 is TGTGCCTGGAGGGCTAAGGCAGGGAGCGGCTATGGCTACACCTTC.

The V call is TRBV9, the J call TRBJ2-5; D is perhaps TRBD1 (6 bases). Per germline, CDR1 SGDLS and CDR2 YYNGEE. This CDR3 contains 17 residues. Trimming removed 4 bases from V and 3 bases from J, with 22 bases in between. The CDR3 DNA sequence: TGTGCCAGCAGCCCACCCTCCAGGACAGATCCAAAAGAGACCCAGTACTTC. Residues: CASSPPSRTDPKETQYF. The variable domain in full, with the rest retrieved from reference TRBV9 and TRBJ2-5, is DSGVTQTPKHLITATGQRVTLRCSPRSGDLSVYWYQQSLDQGLQFLIQYYNGEERAKGNILERFSAQQFPDLHSELNLSSLELGDSALYFCASSPPSRTDPKETQYFGPGTRLLVL.

The chain joins TRBV9 to TRBJ2-5; D is possibly TRBD1 or TRBD2 (6 bases each). CDR3 length equals 15 residues. V shed 3 bases and J shed 2 bases, with 14 bases lying between them. The germline CDR1 and CDR2 sequences are SGDLS and YYNGEE. The CDR3 spells CASSAGRGGQETQYF. CDR3 nucleotides: TGTGCCAGCAGCGCGGGAAGAGGGGGGCAAGAGACCCAGTACTTC. Full variable domain (outside the CDR3, taken from reference TRBV9 and TRBJ2-5): DSGVTQTPKHLITATGQRVTLRCSPRSGDLSVYWYQQSLDQGLQFLIQYYNGEERAKGNILERFSAQQFPDLHSELNLSSLELGDSALYFCASSAGRGGQETQYFGPGTRLLVL.

The chain combines TRBV6-5 with TRBJ1-1; D not certain. Germline lookup yields CDR1 MNHEY and CDR2 SVGAGI. With 2 bases removed from V and 7 bases from J, the gap between germline ends came to 11 bases. The CDR3 covers 13 residues. Here the CDR3 reads CASSYVPQDEAFF. The CDR3 DNA reads TGTGCCAGCAGTTACGTGCCTCAGGATGAAGCTTTCTTT.

V and J are TRBV19 and TRBJ2-5; 14 bases agree with TRBD2. V lost 7 bases, J lost 1 base, and 2 bases stayed unmatched. Germline assignment: CDR1 LNHDA and CDR2 SQIVND (reference sequence). The CDR3 length is 15 residues. The chain's CDR3 is CASNGLAGGQETQYF. CDR3 in DNA: TGTGCCAGTAACGGACTAGCGGGGGGCCAAGAGACCCAGTACTTC.

The chain recombines TRBV30 with TRBJ1-2; D gene ambiguous. Germline V gene data show CDR1 as GTSNPN and CDR2 as SVGIG (reference sequence). Trimming cost V 4 bases and J 8 bases, with 11 bases left between them. This CDR3 comprises 11 residues. This CDR3 is CAWTDQRGYTF. CDR3 bases: TGTGCCTGGACGGATCAACGGGGCTACACCTTC.

This clone has a single count. The genes are TRBV9 and TRBJ2-3, with 12 bases fitting TRBD1. The CDR3 is 16 residues long. Germline trimming cut 2 bases from V and 6 bases from J; bases unmatched to any gene: 7. Germline lookup yields CDR1 SGDLS and CDR2 YYNGEE. CDR3 loop: CASSVLSGTGGDTQYF. CDR3 coding DNA: TGTGCCAGCAGCGTTCTATCCGGGACAGGGGGCGATACGCAGTATTTT.

The rearrangement links TRBV7-9 to TRBJ1-2; D call uncertain. V was shortened by 8 bases and J by 1 base, with 11 bases between the two germline ends. The CDR3 loop spans 13 amino acids. Germline V gives CDR1 SEHNR, CDR2 FQNEAQ (reference sequence). Written as DNA, the CDR3 is TGTGCCAGCCCCCGTGAGGGTAACTATGGCTACACCTTC. Translated: CASPREGNYGYTF.

The chain employs TRBV5-1 and TRBJ2-3; TRBD2 matches at 10 bases. Germline values: CDR1 SGHRS, CDR2 YFSETQ. V shed 2 bases, J shed 4 bases, and the junction held 10 bases outside the gene matches. The CDR3 runs to 17 residues. The CDR3 DNA reads as TGCGCCAGCAGCTTCCTAAAAGCGGGGGGGTCCTCAGATACGCAGTATTTT. Protein sequence: CASSFLKAGGSSDTQYF.

This chain uses TRBV28 with TRBJ2-2; 9 bases fit TRBD2. The CDR3 extends over 16 amino acids. Trimming removed 5 bases from V and 4 bases from J; junction bases left unmatched: 8. Germline CDR1 reads MDHEN; CDR2 reads SYDVKM. CDR3 DNA: TGTGCCAGCAGTGAATTAGCGGGAGTGGGCACCGGGGAGCTGTTTTTT. Translated: CASSELAGVGTGELFF.

V is TRBV29-1 and J is TRBJ1-1; D might be TRBD1 (5 bases). The CDR3 totals 12 residues. CDR1 and CDR2 (germline): SQVTM, ANQGSEA. V dropped 4 bases and J dropped 6 bases, with 12 bases sitting between them. The CDR3 loop reads CSVGMGGAEAFF. CDR3 bases: TGCAGCGTTGGCATGGGGGGGGCTGAAGCTTTCTTT. The full variable domain, its missing parts supplied by reference TRBV29-1 and TRBJ1-1, is SAVISQKPSRDICQRGTSLTIQCQVDSQVTMMFWYRQQPGQSLTLIATANQGSEATYESGFVIDKFPISRPNLTFSTLTVSNMSPEDSSIYLCSVGMGGAEAFFGQGTRLTVV.

Only a few counts were recorded for this clone. J is TRBJ1-2 and V is TRBV7-9, with 8 bases fitting TRBD1. Germline loops: CDR1 SEHNR, CDR2 FQNEAQ (reference sequence). The CDR3 contains 13 residues. The V segment lost 5 bases and the J segment 3 bases; nucleotides outside the gene matches: 2. This CDR3 reads CASSDRGDYGYTF. DNA of the CDR3: TGTGCCAGCAGCGACAGGGGTGACTATGGCTACACCTTC.

This clone was seen a handful of times. The rearrangement uses TRBV5-6 and TRBJ2-5; tentative D call: TRBD2 (5 bases). V shed 7 bases and J shed 1 base, with 20 bases lying between them. Germline V gene data show CDR1 as SGHDT and CDR2 as YYEEEE. The length of the CDR3 is 16 residues. In DNA, the CDR3 is TGTGCCAGCGAGGGCCTCTTCTCCACAGCCCAAGAGACCCAGTACTTC. This gives the protein CASEGLFSTAQETQYF. The whole variable domain, filled in from reference TRBV5-6 and TRBJ2-5, reads DAGVTQSPTHLIKTRGQQVTLRCSPKSGHDTVSWYQQALGQGPQFIFQYYEEEERQRGNFPDRFSGHQFPNYSSELNVNALLLGDSALYLCASEGLFSTAQETQYFGPGTRLLVL.

CDR3 in DNA: TGTGCCAGCAGGCGCCAGGGGGCTTCCAATGAGCAGTTCTTC. Translating gives CASRRQGASNEQFF. J is TRBJ2-1 and V is TRBV14; 8 bases fit TRBD1. This CDR3 has 14 amino acids. The germline CDR1 and CDR2 sequences are SGHDN and FVKESK. The junction had 7 bases not matched to a gene; V was cut back by 6 bases and J by 6 bases.

The genes are TRBV29-1 and TRBJ2-5; TRBD1 is a possible D gene (5 bases). The CDR3 has 10 residues. The V end was cut by 4 bases, the J end by 10 bases, with 10 bases between. Germline V lookup: CDR1 SQVTM, CDR2 ANQGSEA. CDR3 DNA sequence: TGCAGCGTTGCCACAGGTGACCAGTACTTC. Translating gives CSVATGDQYF.

CDR3 region: CASSPSLSNQPQHF. The CDR3 DNA is TGTGCCAGCAGTCCGTCACTTAGCAATCAGCCCCAGCATTTT. This chain uses TRBV28 with TRBJ1-5, with D unresolved. Looked up from germline, CDR1 is MDHEN and CDR2 is SYDVKM. The CDR3 has 14 residues. Trimming pared 5 bases from V and 0 bases from J, leaving 8 bases between.

This clone was detected only a few times. This chain connects TRBV7-9 to TRBJ2-2, with D possibly matching TRBD1 (6 bases). Germline V CDR1 and CDR2: SEHNR, FQNEAQ (reference sequence). This CDR3 has 14 residues. The V end lost 6 bases, the J end lost 5 bases, and 13 bases lay between the germline ends. CDR3 sequence: CASSTGRGTGELFF. CDR3 in DNA: TGTGCCAGCAGTACAGGGAGAGGAACCGGGGAGCTGTTTTTT.

The chain combines TRBV30 with TRBJ1-2; unclear D gene. CDR1 is GTSNPN, CDR2 SVGIG, per germline (reference sequence). Trimming left V 2 bases short and J 4 bases short, with 14 bases between. This CDR3 contains 14 residues. CDR3 nucleotides: TGTGCCTGGAGTCCCCATGAAAATCCCTATGGCTACACCTTC. Encoded protein: CAWSPHENPYGYTF.

The chain uses TRBV5-1 and TRBJ2-5; D ambiguous. This CDR3 has 12 amino acids. CDR1 SGHRS and CDR2 YFSETQ come from the germline V gene. V was shortened by 4 bases and J by 1 base, with 5 bases between the two germline ends. This chain's CDR3 is CASSQIQETQYF. Written as DNA, the CDR3 is TGCGCCAGCAGCCAGATCCAAGAGACCCAGTACTTC.